This paragraph reports one T cell receptor (beta chain). Its antigen is not identified. This entry belongs to a study of cytomegalovirus exposure and HLA in healthy donors. Points from the study as a whole: Among donors in an Asian-associated ancestry cluster, a later analysis reportedly found fewer N-insertions than the roughly 650-donor mean. Among immune exposure information, only CMV serostatus was available.

The V gene end was trimmed by 0 bases and the J gene end by 4 bases; junction bases not matched to a gene: 9. Germline V CDR1 and CDR2: MRHNA, SNTAGT. There are 17 residues in the CDR3. This PCR relied on a set of 60 Vbeta primers and 13 Jbeta primers. TCRdb's table, derived via immunoSEQ multiplex PCR, lists solely in-frame clones and lacks some. The sample yields approximately 210,000 clones, around 87% seen once. Sequencing was done on a sample of PBMCs. The chain joins TRBV6-4 to TRBJ1-5; 7 bases fit TRBD1. The origin of this receptor is a man aged 25-45 years in good health and CMV-seronegative. Here the CDR3 reads CASSDSTQGGGNQPQHF. Here the CDR3 DNA reads TGTGCCAGCAGTGACTCAACCCAGGGGGGCGGGAATCAGCCCCAGCATTTT.